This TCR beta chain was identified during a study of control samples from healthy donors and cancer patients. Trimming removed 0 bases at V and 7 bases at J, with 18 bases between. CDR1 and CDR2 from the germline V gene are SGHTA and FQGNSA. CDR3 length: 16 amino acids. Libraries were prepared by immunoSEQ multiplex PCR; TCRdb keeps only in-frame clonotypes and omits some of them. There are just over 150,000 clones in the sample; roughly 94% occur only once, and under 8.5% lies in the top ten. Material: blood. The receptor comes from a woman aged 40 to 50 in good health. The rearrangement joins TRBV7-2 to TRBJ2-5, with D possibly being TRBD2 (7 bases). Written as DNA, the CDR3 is TGTGCCAGCAGCTTAGCAGGGGGGGCGGTAAGAGTGACCCAGTACTTC. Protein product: CASSLAGGAVRVTQYF.